These 30 T cell receptor beta chains were all obtained from the same sample, sequenced in a study of Graves' ophthalmopathy and Graves' hyperthyroidism (dated by TCRdb to the late 2010s). Sequencing took place on an Illumina HiSeq 2000. For repertoire sequencing, the TCR beta CDR3 regions were amplified from RNA transcripts. HTBI primers and the Qiagen OneStep RT-PCR kit were used in a first-round RT-PCR, which was followed by a second-round multiplex PCR, size selection and purification. TCRdb trimmed the raw reads at Q25, called clones with MiXCR and kept productive beta chains. Each CDR3 protein gets just one entry, which takes the most common genes and DNA from the rows behind it. This sample has approximately 480,000 distinct CDR3 sequences in its table, and over 13% of those were observed once. The ten top clones hold 8% to 10% of the sample. Input material: blood. All receptors come from a woman aged 25 to 39 with Graves' ophthalmopathy. Donor details come from another sample of the same person, matched by shared clones.

This clonotype came up many times. This chain links TRBV20-1 with TRBJ1-1; no definite D call. This CDR3 has 10 amino acids. Deletions cut 5 bases from V and 8 bases from J, with 9 bases between. From germline, CDR1 is DFQATT and CDR2 SNEGSKA (reference sequence). The CDR3 coding sequence is TGCAGTGCTTTGACTGGGGAAGCTTTCTTT. This codes for CSALTGEAFF.

This clonotype was observed many times. The V call is TRBV6-5, the J call TRBJ2-6; the D is unclear. Germline V gives CDR1 MNHEY, CDR2 SVGAGI. The length of the CDR3 is 16 residues. With 5 bases removed from V and 4 bases from J, the gap between germline ends came to 15 bases. DNA for the CDR3: TGTGCCAGCAGTCCAACGGACGGGTCCGGGGCCAACGTCCTGACTTTC. It codes for CASSPTDGSGANVLTF.

This clonotype was seen many times. V gene TRBV20-1 combines with J gene TRBJ2-5; 9 nucleotides agree with TRBD1. The ends lost 3 bases at V and 4 bases at J; junction bases unmatched: 12. The CDR3 consists of 16 residues. CDR1 is DFQATT, CDR2 SNEGSKA, per germline (reference sequence). This CDR3 is CSARLGQGKWSETQYF. DNA for the CDR3: TGCAGTGCTAGGTTGGGACAGGGAAAGTGGTCAGAGACCCAGTACTTC.

This clonotype was detected many times. This chain joins TRBV27 and TRBJ2-7, with 10 bases fitting TRBD2. This CDR3 spans 14 amino acids. V dropped 5 bases and J dropped 3; count of bases not matched to a gene: 4. Germline CDR1 MNHEY, CDR2 SMNVEV (reference sequence). The CDR3 here is CASSPGLAVYEQYF. As DNA, the CDR3 is TGTGCCAGCAGTCCCGGACTAGCGGTCTACGAGCAGTACTTC.

This clonotype came up many times. The chain is built from TRBV6-2 or TRBV6-3 and TRBJ1-1; weak D call: TRBD1 (5 bases). The CDR3 runs 16 residues. Trimming cost V 3 bases and J 11 bases, with 25 bases left between them. Germline loops: CDR1 MNHEY, CDR2 SVGEGT. CDR3 bases: TGTGCCAGCAGTTATTCCGGGGCAGACAGCTTCGAGTACGCTTTCTTT. Its protein product is CASSYSGADSFEYAFF.

For this clonotype: This could be a read error, since a much larger clone is one nucleotide away. The rearrangement uses TRBV20-1 and TRBJ2-5; tentative D call: TRBD1 (5 bases). The CDR3 contains 10 residues. Looked up from germline, CDR1 is DFQATT and CDR2 is SNEGSKA (reference sequence). In DNA form, the CDR3 reads TGCAGTGCTGGACAAGATACCCAGTACTTC. Encoded protein: CSAGQDTQYF.

This clonotype was detected many times. The chain joins TRBV12-3 or TRBV12-4 to TRBJ2-5, with D possibly being TRBD1 (6 bases). The CDR3 is 14 amino acids. The V end lost 2 bases, the J end lost 0 bases, and 7 bases lay between the germline ends. The CDR3 region is CASSLRTDQETQYF. The CDR3 nucleotides are TGTGCCAGCAGTTTAAGGACAGACCAAGAGACCCAGTACTTC.

This clonotype has ten or more counts. The rearrangement joins TRBV20-1 to TRBJ2-5; no reliable D call. The CDR3 has 13 amino acids. Trimming stripped 0 bases from V and 4 bases from J, with 9 bases between. CDR1 is DFQATT and CDR2 is SNEGSKA in the germline V gene (reference sequence). The CDR3 loop reads CSARDLGSETQYF. As DNA, the CDR3 is TGCAGTGCTAGAGATCTGGGCTCAGAGACCCAGTACTTC.

The J gene is TRBJ1-2, the V gene TRBV5-1; TRBD1 might be the D (5 bases). Trimming cost V 5 bases and J 2 bases, with 13 bases left between them. CDR1 and CDR2 from the germline V gene are SGHRS and YFSETQ. The CDR3 has 14 residues. In nucleotides, the CDR3 is TGCGCCAGCAGGTGGGCAGGGACGAACTATGGCTACACCTTC. Translation: CASRWAGTNYGYTF.

Written as DNA, the CDR3 is TGTGCCAGCAGCACGAACAGGGGGCGCGCCTATGGCTACACCTTC. Encoded protein: CASSTNRGRAYGYTF. The rearrangement links TRBV7-8 to TRBJ1-2, with 9 bases fitting TRBD1. This CDR3 is 15 amino acids long. With V trimmed by 5 bases and J by 4 bases, 8 bases remained unmatched. Looked up from germline, CDR1 is SGHVS and CDR2 is FQNEAQ. Drawing the rest from reference TRBV7-8 and TRBJ1-2, the complete variable domain is GAGVSQSPRYKVAKRGQDVALRCDPISGHVSLFWYQQALGQGPEFLTYFQNEAQLDKSGLPSDRFFAERPEGSVSTLKIQRTQQEDSAVYLCASSTNRGRAYGYTFGSGTRLTVV.

This clonotype occurred many times. The CDR3 loop is CASSPGQRIPEAFF. CDR3 DNA sequence: TGCGCCAGCAGCCCGGGACAGCGGATACCTGAAGCTTTCTTT. The V gene is TRBV4-1, the J gene TRBJ1-1, with TRBD1 matching over 7 bases. Germline CDR1 is MGHRA and CDR2 is YSYEKL. The J segment lost 6 bases and the V segment lost 4 bases, leaving 8 bases of the junction unmatched. The CDR3 extends over 14 amino acids.

As DNA, the CDR3 is TGTGCCTGGAGTGTCCAGCCGGGCTATAGCAATCAGCCCCAGCATTTT. It is translated as CAWSVQPGYSNQPQHF. The V call is TRBV30, the J call TRBJ1-5; D is unclear. Trimming removed 0 bases from V and 0 bases from J, with 12 bases in between. The CDR3 totals 16 residues. Germline CDR1 GTSNPN, CDR2 SVGIG (reference sequence).

This clonotype was recorded at least ten times. The chain couples TRBV12-3 or TRBV12-4 to TRBJ1-1; TRBD1 might be the D (6 bases). The ends were cut back, 10 bases at V and 0 bases at J, with 15 bases in the middle. CDR3 length equals 14 residues. The CDR3 DNA reads as TGTGCCACCGTCCGACAGGTTCTGAACACTGAAGCTTTCTTT. Translating it yields CATVRQVLNTEAFF.

In this sample, this clonotype turned up many times. The chain uses TRBV7-2 and TRBJ1-6; D ambiguous. CDR1 and CDR2 (germline): SGHTA, FQGNSA. V was cut by 5 bases and J by 7 bases, with 12 bases left in between. CDR3 length: 14 residues. The CDR3 sequence is CASSTSRSNSPLHF. For the CDR3, the DNA is TGTGCCAGCAGCACCTCCCGGTCGAATTCACCCCTCCACTTT. The variable domain in full, completed from reference TRBV7-2 and TRBJ1-6, reads GAGVSQSPSNKVTEKGKDVELRCDPISGHTALYWYRQSLGQGLEFLIYFQGNSAPDKSGLPSDRFSAERTGGSVSTLTIQRTQQEDSAVYLCASSTSRSNSPLHFGNGTRLTVT.

This clonotype was detected many times. The gene calls are TRBV28 and TRBJ2-5; TRBD2 is a possible D gene (5 bases). This CDR3 is 14 amino acids long. Looked up from germline, CDR1 is MDHEN and CDR2 is SYDVKM. Trimming left V 2 bases short and J 3 bases short, with 10 bases between. The CDR3 nucleotides read TGTGCCAGCAGTTTAGCGCCAGCGGAAGAGACCCAGTACTTC. It translates to CASSLAPAEETQYF.

This clonotype was seen ten or more times. The CDR3 is CASSLGKSYEQYF. In DNA, the CDR3 is TGTGCCAGCAGTTTAGGGAAGTCCTACGAGCAGTACTTC. The chain is built from TRBV28 and TRBJ2-7; no clear D gene. This CDR3 region has 13 residues. Trimming removed 2 bases at V and 1 base at J, with 6 bases between. CDR1 MDHEN and CDR2 SYDVKM come from the germline V gene.

As to this clonotype: A much larger clone lies a single base off, so this may be a read error. The gene calls are TRBV13 and TRBJ2-6; no firm D call. The germline V gene has CDR1 PRHDT and CDR2 FYEKMQ (reference sequence). The CDR3 consists of 17 residues. The CDR3 sequence: CASSSARRVGPPNVLSF. CDR3 coding DNA: TGTGCCAGCAGCTCAGCGAGAAGGGTAGGTCCTCCCAACGTCCTGAGTTTC.

This clonotype was counted many times. The CDR3 reads CASSPLLGGQETQYF. CDR3 coding DNA: TGTGCCAGCTCACCATTACTGGGAGGGCAAGAGACCCAGTACTTC. The chain has TRBV18 and TRBJ2-5, with 7 bases aligning to TRBD2. Germline V gene sequence: CDR1 KGHSH, CDR2 LQKENI. This CDR3 has 15 amino acids. Unmatched junction bases numbered 5, after V lost 2 bases and J lost 2 bases.

The CDR3 region has the DNA TGCGCCAGCAGTGCCGGGACAGGGGTGGGTGAGACCCAGTACTTC. Translating gives CASSAGTGVGETQYF. The chain combines TRBV10-2 with TRBJ2-5; 10 bases match TRBD1. J gave up 5 bases and V 4 bases, and 7 bases lay outside the gene matches. The V gene's germline CDR1 is WSHSY and CDR2 SAAADI. The CDR3 contains 15 residues.

This clonotype was counted many times. This chain links TRBV11-2 with TRBJ1-2; D remains unclear. CDR1 and CDR2 (germline): SGHAT, FQNNGV. This CDR3 is 14 amino acids long. V dropped 5 bases and J dropped 4 bases, with 14 bases sitting between them. The CDR3 sequence is CASSPTGDGYGYTF. CDR3 nucleotide sequence: TGTGCCAGCAGCCCCACCGGGGATGGCTATGGCTACACCTTC.

This clonotype showed up many times. The V and J genes are TRBV28 and TRBJ1-1; D unclear. The CDR3 totals 14 residues. V lost 6 bases and J lost 0, with 11 bases in between. From germline, CDR1 is MDHEN and CDR2 SYDVKM. The CDR3 here is CASSRLWVNTEAFF. The DNA for the CDR3 is TGTGCCAGCAGCCGACTTTGGGTGAACACTGAAGCTTTCTTT.

This clonotype was counted between two and nine times. J is TRBJ1-1 and V is TRBV10-3, with D perhaps TRBD1 (5 bases). Trimming shortened V by 10 bases and J by 11 bases, and 32 bases separated the two germline ends. This CDR3 spans 16 amino acids. Germline CDR1 reads ENHRY; CDR2 reads SYGVKD. The CDR3 protein is CATRPGVVDQGLRAFF. Written as DNA, the CDR3 is TGTGCCACCCGTCCGGGCGTCGTTGACCAGGGCCTGAGGGCTTTCTTT.

The chain carries TRBV12-3 or TRBV12-4 and TRBJ1-1; TRBD1 is a possible D gene (5 bases). The V end lost 6 bases, the J end lost 1 base, and 12 bases lay between the germline ends. The CDR3 is 14 residues long. The CDR3 region is CASSRQRKNTEAFF. In DNA form, the CDR3 reads TGTGCCAGCAGCCGACAGAGGAAGAACACTGAAGCTTTCTTT.

The table lists this clonotype with many counts. This chain links TRBV7-7 with TRBJ2-7; 7 bases match TRBD1. CDR3 size: 13 residues. Germline V lookup: CDR1 SSHAT, CDR2 FNYEAQ (reference sequence). The junction had 7 bases not matched to a gene; V was cut back by 11 bases and J by 0 bases. Here the CDR3 reads CAENRDSSYEQYF. The CDR3 DNA reads as TGTGCCGAAAATAGGGACAGCTCCTACGAGCAGTACTTC.

The chain uses TRBV6-1 and TRBJ2-7; possible D gene TRBD1, 6 bases. Germline V gene lookup returns CDR1 MNHNS and CDR2 SASEGT. V lost 10 bases, J lost 0 bases, and 16 bases lay in between. The CDR3 loop spans 14 amino acids. CDR3 loop: CATSKRDNSYEQYF. In nucleotides, the CDR3 is TGTGCCACCTCGAAACGGGACAACTCCTACGAGCAGTACTTC.

This clonotype was seen ten or more times. This sequence joins TRBV28 and TRBJ1-1; no clear D gene. This CDR3 has 11 amino acids. V lost 6 bases, J lost 7 bases, and 9 bases lay in between. The germline gives CDR1 MDHEN, CDR2 SYDVKM. DNA of the CDR3: TGTGCCAGCAGCCGCACTCTTGAAGCTTTCTTT. Amino acid sequence: CASSRTLEAFF.

V is TRBV2 and J is TRBJ2-7, with D maybe TRBD1 (5 bases). Germline loops: CDR1 SNHLY, CDR2 FYNNEI. V was trimmed by 7 bases and J by 2 bases, leaving 12 bases between them. The CDR3 is 13 residues long. In DNA form, the CDR3 reads TGTGCCAGCAAAAGGCAGGGCCCCTACGAGCAGTACTTC. Translating gives CASKRQGPYEQYF.

This clonotype came up many times. DNA for the CDR3: TGTGCCAGCAGCCTAGGAGACAGGGCCTACGAGCAGTACTTC. It yields the protein CASSLGDRAYEQYF. The gene calls are TRBV9 and TRBJ2-7, with TRBD1 matching over 7 bases. This CDR3 is 14 amino acids long. V lost 4 bases and J lost 2; bases outside the gene matches: 6. The germline V gene encodes CDR1 SGDLS and CDR2 YYNGEE.

This clonotype was counted ten times or more. The chain carries TRBV19 and TRBJ1-1; D remains unclear. Trimming cost V 2 bases and J 2 bases, with 9 bases left between them. This CDR3 has 14 amino acids. Looked up from germline, CDR1 is LNHDA and CDR2 is SQIVND (reference sequence). CDR3 region: CASSINRINTEAFF. The CDR3 DNA is TGTGCCAGTAGTATAAACCGGATCAACACTGAAGCTTTCTTT.

The J gene is TRBJ2-7, the V gene TRBV28; TRBD1 aligns across 8 bases. The trim removed 3 bases at V and 5 bases at J, leaving 9 bases unmatched. Germline CDR1 reads MDHEN; CDR2 reads SYDVKM. The CDR3 has 15 amino acids. The DNA for the CDR3 is TGTGCCAGCAGTTTTTGGGAAGCAGGGGGCAACGAGCAGTACTTC. Amino acids: CASSFWEAGGNEQYF. Drawing the rest from reference TRBV28 and TRBJ2-7, the complete variable domain is DVKVTQSSRYLVKRTGEKVFLECVQDMDHENMFWYRQDPGLGLRLIYFSYDVKMKEKGDIPEGYSVSREKKERFSLILESASTNQTSMYLCASSFWEAGGNEQYFGPGTRLTVT.